Below, one T cell receptor (beta chain) is given with its context. This receptor's antigen is unknown. Qualities for individual bases were not recorded, and no much larger clone is one base off. The data derive from a study of cytomegalovirus exposure and HLA in healthy donors (dated by TCRdb to 2017 to 2019). Broadly, across the study: The 700 or so repertoires of the first cohort and the approximately 110 validation repertoires were produced on the same platform, according to a later analysis. The study was designed to test whether signatures of past pathogen exposure could be identified by cataloging public T cell receptors. A separate validation cohort of over 95 different subjects was used in addition to the 666-subject first cohort. High-throughput TCR immunosequencing, statistical association of individual TCRs with disease status, and machine learning were combined to predict cytomegalovirus infection status. General findings and caveats noted by the study authors: In both the original and validation cohorts, the classifier was reported to diagnose cytomegalovirus status with high specificity and sensitivity. Three of the identified cytomegalovirus-associated TCR beta chains were confirmed in vitro to be specific for cytomegalovirus antigens. A later analysis lacked HLA typing for the validation cohort, so it scored co-occurrence in that cohort across all 110 or so repertoires. Subsequent analysis determined that TCRs grouped into clusters in the first cohort also showed a tendency toward co-occurrence across the approximately 120 validation repertoires, and approximately 94% of cluster scores exceeded 0. Most TCR sequences were observed very rarely across donors, whereas some public TCRs were present in many individuals. It was suggested by the authors that the approach could potentially be generalized to other disease states and immunological phenotypes. The study listed 164 TCR beta chains as associated with cytomegalovirus.

The V end gives up 5 bases and the J end 0 bases, leaving 12 bases in the junction not matched to a gene. Inclusive of the bounding cysteine and phenylalanine, the CDR3 is 18 residues long. The DNA shown is the 54-base CDR3, in frame from base 1. CDR1 SGHDT and CDR2 YYEEEE were looked up in the germline V gene. Separate from the roughly 700-subject first cohort, the validation cohort of 95 to 150 subjects was the group to which the donors belonged. Library creation used the immunoSEQ multiplex PCR assay. The study's processing was this. A statistical classification framework was built to diagnose cytomegalovirus status from the catalog of TCR beta chain sequences. TCRdb provides this immuneACCESS table in a form limited to in-frame rearrangements. Some clones are lacking; in checked studies, under half of them reflect an unresolved V gene, and why the rest are absent is not known. The DNA was the basis for D and trimming; V, J and clone size are from that table. This sample gives approximately 71,000 clones in total; approximately 94% of them show up just once. More than 0.8% of the sample lies in the top ten.

Sequenced input: PBMCs. The rearranged segments are TRBV5-6 and TRBJ2-5; TRBD2 fits 11 bases in the junction. This clonotype originated in a woman between 18 and 30 years old in good health and CMV-seronegative. The CDR3 protein is CASSPLIKLAGDQETQYF. The sequenced DNA is TGTGCCAGCAGTCCCTTAATTAAACTAGCGGGGGACCAAGAGACCCAGTACTTC.